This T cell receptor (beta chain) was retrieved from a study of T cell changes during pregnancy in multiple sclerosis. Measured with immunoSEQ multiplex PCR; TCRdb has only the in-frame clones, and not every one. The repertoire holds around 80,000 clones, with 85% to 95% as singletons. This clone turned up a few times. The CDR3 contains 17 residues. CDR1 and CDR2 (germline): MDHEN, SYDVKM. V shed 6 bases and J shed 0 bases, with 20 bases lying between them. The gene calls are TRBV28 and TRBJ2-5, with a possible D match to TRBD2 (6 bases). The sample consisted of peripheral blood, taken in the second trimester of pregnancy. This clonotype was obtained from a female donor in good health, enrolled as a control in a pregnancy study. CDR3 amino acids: CASSSYRTGVDQETQYF. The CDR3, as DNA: TGTGCCAGCAGCTCCTACCGGACGGGAGTAGACCAAGAGACCCAGTACTTC.